The 8 T cell receptor beta chains below come from one sample, sequenced in a study of naive and memory T cell subsets. The beta constant-region primer was an equimolar mix of two oligonucleotides covering TRBC1 and TRBC2. TCRdb independently ran MiXCR on the UMI-ligation and nested PCR reads; one entry per CDR3 protein. The repertoire holds some 150,000 distinct CDR3 sequences, with about a sixth as singletons. Sequencing used naive CD4+ T cells from blood. These receptors were taken from a human donor in good health.

The table lists this clonotype with a few counts. For the CDR3, the DNA is TGTGCCAGCAGTTTTGGGGGTCTCGGCGAAAAACTGTTTTTT. As protein: CASSFGGLGEKLFF. The genes are TRBV12-3 or TRBV12-4 and TRBJ1-4, with a possible D match to TRBD1 (5 bases). V shed 3 bases and J shed 8 bases, with 13 bases lying between them. The length of the CDR3 is 14 residues.

This clonotype showed up many times. This rearrangement joins TRBV5-1 to TRBJ2-1, with TRBD1 matching 9 bases. This CDR3 has 16 residues. CDR1 SGHRS and CDR2 YFSETQ come from the germline V gene. V gave up 0 bases and J gave up 6 bases; unmatched junction bases: 7. In DNA form, the CDR3 reads TGCGCCAGCAGCTTGGAACCGGGACAGGGATTCAATGAGCAGTTCTTC. Its protein product is CASSLEPGQGFNEQFF.

This chain uses TRBV29-1 with TRBJ2-1; D is undetermined. CDR3 length: 12 amino acids. V shed 2 bases and J shed 6 bases, with 8 bases lying between them. Germline CDR1 is SQVTM and CDR2 is ANQGSEA. Written as DNA, the CDR3 is TGCAGCGTTGAACGTAGTTTCAATGAGCAGTTCTTC. This encodes CSVERSFNEQFF.

This clonotype was seen at least ten times. The chain has TRBV29-1 and TRBJ1-4, with D unresolved. Germline values: CDR1 SQVTM, CDR2 ANQGSEA. V lost 1 base to trimming and J lost 6 bases, with 6 bases between them. The CDR3 loop spans 12 amino acids. CDR3 sequence: CSVEGGDEKLFF. Here the CDR3 DNA reads TGCAGCGTTGAAGGCGGAGATGAAAAACTGTTTTTT.

The chain joins TRBV7-6 to TRBJ1-2, with 10 nucleotides matching TRBD1. Losses at the gene ends were 4 bases for V and 4 bases for J; bases not matched to a gene: 6. The CDR3 length is 15 residues. The V gene's germline CDR1 is SGHVS and CDR2 FNYEAQ. CDR3: CASSSGQGGLYGYTF. The CDR3 nucleotides read TGTGCCAGCAGCTCCGGACAGGGGGGGCTCTATGGCTACACCTTC. Complete variable domain (other parts from reference TRBV7-6 and TRBJ1-2): GAGVSQSPRYKVTKRGQDVALRCDPISGHVSLYWYRQALGQGPEFLTYFNYEAQQDKSGLPNDRFSAERPEGSISTLTIQRTEQRDSAMYRCASSSGQGGLYGYTFGSGTRLTVV.

This clonotype was seen a few times. The chain couples TRBV29-1 to TRBJ2-3, with TRBD2 matching over 10 bases. Germline values: CDR1 SQVTM, CDR2 ANQGSEA. V lost 1 base and J lost 0; bases outside the gene matches: 7. The CDR3 extends over 17 amino acids. The CDR3 region is CSVEGTSGKASTDTQYF. The CDR3 DNA follows: TGCAGCGTTGAAGGGACTAGCGGAAAAGCTAGCACAGATACGCAGTATTTT.

V and J are TRBV12-3 or TRBV12-4 and TRBJ1-2; 8 bases line up with TRBD1. The CDR3 has 16 amino acids. V gave up 5 bases and J gave up 3 bases; unmatched junction bases: 11. The CDR3 loop reads CASSVRTGTNHYGYTF. The CDR3 DNA sequence: TGTGCCAGCAGTGTAAGGACAGGGACGAATCACTATGGCTACACCTTC.

V and J are TRBV7-9 and TRBJ2-7, with D unresolved. From germline, CDR1 is SEHNR and CDR2 FQNEAQ (reference sequence). Trimming pared 0 bases from V and 2 bases from J, leaving 17 bases between. This CDR3 contains 17 residues. The CDR3 DNA sequence: TGTGCCAGCAGCTTAGCCCCAAAATGGCAGGCTACCTACGAGCAGTACTTC. This sequence encodes CASSLAPKWQATYEQYF. The full variable domain, rest sourced from reference TRBV7-9 and TRBJ2-7, is DTGVSQNPRHKITKRGQNVTFRCDPISEHNRLYWYRQTLGQGPEFLTYFQNEAQLEKSRLLSDRFSAERPKGSFSTLEIQRTEQGDSAMYLCASSLAPKWQATYEQYFGPGTRLTVT.